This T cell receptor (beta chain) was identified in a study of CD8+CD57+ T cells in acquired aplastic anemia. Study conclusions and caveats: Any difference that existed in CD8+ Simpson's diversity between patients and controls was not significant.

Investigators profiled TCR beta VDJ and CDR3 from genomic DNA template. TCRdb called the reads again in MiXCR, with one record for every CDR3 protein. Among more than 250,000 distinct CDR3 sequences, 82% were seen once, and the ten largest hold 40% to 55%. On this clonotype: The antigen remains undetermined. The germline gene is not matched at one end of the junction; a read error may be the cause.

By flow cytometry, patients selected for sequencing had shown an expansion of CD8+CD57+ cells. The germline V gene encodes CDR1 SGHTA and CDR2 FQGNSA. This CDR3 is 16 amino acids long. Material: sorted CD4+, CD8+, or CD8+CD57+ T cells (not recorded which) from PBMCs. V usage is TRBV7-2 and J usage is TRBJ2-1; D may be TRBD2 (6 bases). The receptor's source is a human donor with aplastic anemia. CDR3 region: CASSLQRSAGTDDQFF. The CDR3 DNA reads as TGTGCCAGCAGCTTACAAAGAAGCGCGGGGACGGATGATCAGTTCTTC.